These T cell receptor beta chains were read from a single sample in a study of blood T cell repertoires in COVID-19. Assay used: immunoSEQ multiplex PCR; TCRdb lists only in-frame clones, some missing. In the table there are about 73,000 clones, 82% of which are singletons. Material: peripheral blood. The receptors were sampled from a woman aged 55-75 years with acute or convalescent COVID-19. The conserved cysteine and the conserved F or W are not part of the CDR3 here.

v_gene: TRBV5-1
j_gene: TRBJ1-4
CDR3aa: ASSFRGLDEKLF

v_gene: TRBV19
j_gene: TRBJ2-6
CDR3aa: ASSIDRLSGANVLT

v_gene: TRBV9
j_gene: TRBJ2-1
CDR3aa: ASSVIGQSYNEQF

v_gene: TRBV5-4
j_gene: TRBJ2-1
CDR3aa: ASSSPSAGEQLNEQF

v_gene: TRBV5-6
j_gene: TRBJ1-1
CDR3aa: ASSLGITYTEAF

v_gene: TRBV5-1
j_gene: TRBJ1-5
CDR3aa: ASSLEAGPGPQH

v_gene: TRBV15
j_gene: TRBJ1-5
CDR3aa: ATAAGLSNQPQH

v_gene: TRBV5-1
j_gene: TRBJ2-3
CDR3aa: ASSLTGFSDTQY

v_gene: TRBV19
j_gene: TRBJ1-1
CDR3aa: ASNQQGPNTEAF

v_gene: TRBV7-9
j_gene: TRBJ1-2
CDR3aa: ASSLALSGRYGYT

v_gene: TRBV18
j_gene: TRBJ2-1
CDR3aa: ASSAHRGNEQF

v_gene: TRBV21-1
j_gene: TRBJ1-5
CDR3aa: ASSKARDLINQPQH

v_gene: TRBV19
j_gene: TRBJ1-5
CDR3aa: ASSIGTGALQGAHNQPQH

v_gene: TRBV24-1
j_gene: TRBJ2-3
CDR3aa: ATSKRDGDTQY

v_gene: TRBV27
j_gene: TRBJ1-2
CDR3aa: ASSFAGKYGYT

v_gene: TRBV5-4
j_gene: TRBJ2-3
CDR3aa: ASSLTSGVTDTQY

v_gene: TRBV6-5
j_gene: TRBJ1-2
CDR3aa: ASRPRSGNGYGYT

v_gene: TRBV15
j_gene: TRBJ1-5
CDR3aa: ATSREPGGKGNQPQH

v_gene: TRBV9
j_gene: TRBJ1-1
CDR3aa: ASSPRGTGAMNTEAF

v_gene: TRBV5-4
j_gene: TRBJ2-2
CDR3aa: ASSLQGSGELF

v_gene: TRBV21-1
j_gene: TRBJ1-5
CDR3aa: ASSTRTQGNQPQH

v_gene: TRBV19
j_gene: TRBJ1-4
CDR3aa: ASKDGGGANEKLF

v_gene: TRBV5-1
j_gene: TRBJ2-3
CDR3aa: ASRGTSGSDTQY

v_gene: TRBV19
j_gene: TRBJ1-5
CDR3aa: ASSIEARARSNQPQH

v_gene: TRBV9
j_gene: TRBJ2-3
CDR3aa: ASRPPGTGGPDTQY

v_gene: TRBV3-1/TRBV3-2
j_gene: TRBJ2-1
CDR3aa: ASLKRGRYNEQF

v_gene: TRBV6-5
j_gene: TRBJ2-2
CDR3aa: ASSYGQGQNTGELF

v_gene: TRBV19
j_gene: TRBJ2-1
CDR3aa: ASSIGGAPYNEQF

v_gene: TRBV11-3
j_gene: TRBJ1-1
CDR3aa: ASSLGGKNTEAF

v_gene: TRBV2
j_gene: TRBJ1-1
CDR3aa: ASTYTVDTEAF

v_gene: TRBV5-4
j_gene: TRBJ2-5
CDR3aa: ASSLQQGPFQETQY

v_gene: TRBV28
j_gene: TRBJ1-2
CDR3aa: ASSTRQGPFGSYT

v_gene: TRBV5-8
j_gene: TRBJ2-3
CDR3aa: ASNPGQGAGTQY

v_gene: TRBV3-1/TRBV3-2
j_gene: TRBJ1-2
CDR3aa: ASSRQGTAVYT

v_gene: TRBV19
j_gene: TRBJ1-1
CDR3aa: ASSPDRGKRTEAF

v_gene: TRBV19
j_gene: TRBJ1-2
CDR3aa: ATSMGPGSYGYT

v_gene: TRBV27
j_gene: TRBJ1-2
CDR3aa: ASRGGFYGYT

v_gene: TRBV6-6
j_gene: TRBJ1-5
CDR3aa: ASGVGGGGNQPQH

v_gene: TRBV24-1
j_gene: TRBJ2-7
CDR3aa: ATSDPGQGGYEQY

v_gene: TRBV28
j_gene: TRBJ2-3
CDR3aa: ASSFSADTQY

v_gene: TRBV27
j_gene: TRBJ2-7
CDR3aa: ASSPGTSGSFYEQY

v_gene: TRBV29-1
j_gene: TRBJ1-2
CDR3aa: SVGHGQKRDGYT

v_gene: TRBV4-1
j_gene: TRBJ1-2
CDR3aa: ASSQDTRGGYT

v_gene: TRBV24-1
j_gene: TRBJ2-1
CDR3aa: AASDLPSGPYNEQF

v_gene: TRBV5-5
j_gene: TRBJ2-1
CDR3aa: ASSWGTRGEQF

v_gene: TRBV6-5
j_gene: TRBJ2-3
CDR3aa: ASRELAGGPDTQY

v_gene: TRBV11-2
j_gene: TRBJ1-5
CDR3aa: ASSWGGNQPQH

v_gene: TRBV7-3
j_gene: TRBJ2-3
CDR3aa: ASSLVVTDTQY

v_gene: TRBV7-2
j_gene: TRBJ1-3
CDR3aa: ASSLVGRAAGNTIY

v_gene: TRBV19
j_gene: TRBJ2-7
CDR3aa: ASSPYGGTGAYEQY

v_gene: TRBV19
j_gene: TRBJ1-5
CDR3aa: ASKQISAGLGNQPQH

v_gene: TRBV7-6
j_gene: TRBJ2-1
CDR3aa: ASSLEAGGKNEQF

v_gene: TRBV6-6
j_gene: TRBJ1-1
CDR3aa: ASSLTGRGNTEAF

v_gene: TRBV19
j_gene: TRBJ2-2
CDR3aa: ASTPPGMAGELF

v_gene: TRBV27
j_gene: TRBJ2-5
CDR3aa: ARKPPRNRVSYETQY

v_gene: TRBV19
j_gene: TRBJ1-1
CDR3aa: ASIAYLGGTEAF

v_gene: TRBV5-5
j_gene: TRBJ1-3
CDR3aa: ASSLDLTGNTIY

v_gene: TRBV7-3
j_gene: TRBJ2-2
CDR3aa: ASRDTPGTNTGELF

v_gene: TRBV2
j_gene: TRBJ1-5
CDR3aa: ASSSGTGRKQPQH